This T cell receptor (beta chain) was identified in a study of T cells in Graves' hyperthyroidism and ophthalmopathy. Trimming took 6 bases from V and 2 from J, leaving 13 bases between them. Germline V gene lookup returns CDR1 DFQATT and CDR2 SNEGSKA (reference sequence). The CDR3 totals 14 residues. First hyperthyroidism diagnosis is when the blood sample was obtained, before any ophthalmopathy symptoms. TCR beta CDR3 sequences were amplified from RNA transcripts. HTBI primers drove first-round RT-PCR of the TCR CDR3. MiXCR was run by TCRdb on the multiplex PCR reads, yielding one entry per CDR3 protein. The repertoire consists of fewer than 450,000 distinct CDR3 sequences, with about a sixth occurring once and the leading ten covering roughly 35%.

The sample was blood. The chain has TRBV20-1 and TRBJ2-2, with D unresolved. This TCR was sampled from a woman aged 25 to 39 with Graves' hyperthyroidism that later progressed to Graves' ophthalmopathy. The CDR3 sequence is CSAVSITNTGELFF. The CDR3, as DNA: TGCAGTGCCGTCAGCATAACTAACACCGGGGAGCTGTTTTTT.